This T cell receptor (beta chain) stems from a study of naive and memory T cell subsets. This clonotype showed up just a few times. Antigen specificity is unknown. The beta constant-region primer was an equimolar mix of two oligonucleotides covering TRBC1 and TRBC2. Nested alpha and beta constant-region primers with the SP2 primer drove four PCR rounds on ligated cDNA. A 12-nucleotide UMI and the SP2 primer were added to the cDNA 3' end by oligonucleotide ligation. TCRdb fed the UMI-ligation and nested PCR reads into MiXCR, producing one record per CDR3 protein. This sample has more than 100,000 distinct CDR3 sequences, with around a third found just once. Findings and caveats of the study: Between naive and memory subsets, TCR abundance power law exponents differed. Each distinct alpha or beta sequence counts as one clonotype.

Cells stained for CD3, CD4, CD8, CD45RA, CD27 and viability were sorted into four CD45RA/CD27 subsets. Trimming stripped 5 bases from V and 3 bases from J, with 16 bases between. The CDR3 has 14 amino acids. The V gene's germline CDR1 is DFQATT and CDR2 SNEGSKA (reference sequence). The TCR sequence derives from a human donor in good health. Source material: central memory CD4+ T cells from blood. The chain couples TRBV20-1 to TRBJ1-1, with a tentative D call TRBD1 (6 bases). The CDR3 here is CSAPPTGLDTEAFF. CDR3 sequence (DNA): TGCAGTGCTCCGCCCACAGGGTTAGACACTGAAGCTTTCTTT.